These 3 T cell receptor beta chains share one sample of origin, sequenced in a study of graft-versus-host responses after intestinal transplantation. These receptors have no identified antigens. Profiled with immunoSEQ multiplex PCR; TCRdb holds only in-frame clones, not every one. Of about 120,000 clones detected, 90% appear once; the ten largest clones hold 0.15% to 0.2%. Sample: unstimulated CD4+ T cells sorted from spleen or lymph node cells, taken before intestinal transplant. The receptors were gathered from a human donor who received an intestinal transplant.

CDR3 sequence reads: CASSYWGQDGNQPQHF. The CDR3 DNA reads TGTGCCAGCAGCTACTGGGGACAGGACGGCAATCAGCCCCAGCATTTT. The chain has TRBV7-9 and TRBJ1-5; 8 bases are a match to TRBD1. V lost 4 bases and J lost 2; bases outside the gene matches: 7. Germline V CDR1 and CDR2: SEHNR, FQNEAQ (reference sequence). The CDR3 contains 16 residues.

The chain combines TRBV4-2 with TRBJ2-1; a possible D gene is TRBD1 (6 bases). V was clipped by 1 base and J by 5 bases, with 18 bases between them. The CDR3 covers 17 residues. Germline CDR1 and CDR2: LGHNA and YNFKEQ. The CDR3 DNA is TGTGCCAGCAGCCAAGCGAGACAGGCGCTGGCCCACAATGAGCAGTTCTTC. This encodes CASSQARQALAHNEQFF.

CDR3 bases: TGTGCCAGCAGTCCACTAGCGACAAAAGATACGCAGTATTTT. Its translation: CASSPLATKDTQYF. The rearrangement uses TRBV28 and TRBJ2-3; 7 bases are a match to TRBD2. This CDR3 is 14 amino acids long. Germline values: CDR1 MDHEN, CDR2 SYDVKM. The V gene end was trimmed by 5 bases and the J gene end by 5 bases; junction bases not matched to a gene: 7.